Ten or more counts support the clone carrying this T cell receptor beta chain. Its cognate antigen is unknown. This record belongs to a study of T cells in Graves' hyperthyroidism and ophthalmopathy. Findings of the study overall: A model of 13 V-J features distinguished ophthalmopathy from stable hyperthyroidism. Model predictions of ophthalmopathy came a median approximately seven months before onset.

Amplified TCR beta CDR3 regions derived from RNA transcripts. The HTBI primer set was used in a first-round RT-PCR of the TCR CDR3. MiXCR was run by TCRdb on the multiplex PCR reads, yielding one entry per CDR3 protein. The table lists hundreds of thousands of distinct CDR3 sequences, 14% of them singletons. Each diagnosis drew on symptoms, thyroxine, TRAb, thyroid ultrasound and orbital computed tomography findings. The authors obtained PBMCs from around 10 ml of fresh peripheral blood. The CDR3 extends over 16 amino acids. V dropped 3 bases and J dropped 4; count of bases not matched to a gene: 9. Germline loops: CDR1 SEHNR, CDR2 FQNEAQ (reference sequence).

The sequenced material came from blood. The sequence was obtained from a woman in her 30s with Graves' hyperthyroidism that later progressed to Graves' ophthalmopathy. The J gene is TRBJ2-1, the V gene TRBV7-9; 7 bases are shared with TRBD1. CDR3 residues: CASSLGGTATYNEQFF. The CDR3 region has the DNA TGTGCCAGCAGCTTGGGTGGGACAGCAACGTACAATGAGCAGTTCTTC.